The rows below give T cell receptor beta chains drawn from one sample of a study of blood T cell repertoires in COVID-19. Profiling relied on immunoSEQ multiplex PCR, and the TCRdb table lists in-frame clones only, not all of them. The data hold over 150,000 clones, with about three quarters observed a single time. The sample was peripheral blood. The receptors shown here come from a man in his fifties or sixties with acute or convalescent COVID-19. Each CDR3 is given with its conserved first and last residue. A D gene is named only where the DNA matches it firmly. Where a row states a size, it is once, few, many or the class of an expanded clone; other rows omit it.

V gene: TRBV7-2
D gene: -
clone size: -
J gene: TRBJ2-3
CDR3 protein: CASSSTHPELDTQYF
CDR3 DNA: TGTGCCAGCAGCTCCACCCACCCGGAGTTAGATACGCAGTATTTT

V gene: TRBV29-1
D gene: TRBD2
clone size: -
J gene: TRBJ2-3
CDR3 protein: CSVRRGGNTDTQYF
CDR3 DNA: TGCAGCGTTCGGCGGGGGGGCAACACAGATACGCAGTATTTT

V gene: TRBV5-4
D gene: -
clone size: -
J gene: TRBJ1-2
CDR3 protein: CASSGGVTPNYGYTF
CDR3 DNA: TGTGCCAGCAGCGGGGGGGTGACGCCTAACTATGGCTACACCTTC

V gene: TRBV29-1
D gene: -
clone size: -
J gene: TRBJ2-2
CDR3 protein: CSVESLNTGELFF
CDR3 DNA: TGCAGCGTTGAATCTCTCAACACCGGGGAGCTGTTTTTT

V gene: TRBV7-2
D gene: -
clone size: -
J gene: TRBJ1-5
CDR3 protein: CASNIYSNQPQHF
CDR3 DNA: TGTGCCAGCAACATTTATAGCAATCAGCCCCAGCATTTT

V gene: TRBV11-3
D gene: -
clone size: -
J gene: TRBJ2-6
CDR3 protein: CASSLGRGRLGATGANVLTF
CDR3 DNA: TGTGCCAGCAGCTTAGGCCGTGGACGCTTAGGGGCTACTGGGGCCAACGTCCTGACTTTC

V gene: TRBV11-2
D gene: -
clone size: -
J gene: TRBJ2-7
CDR3 protein: CASSLPGISYEQYF
CDR3 DNA: TGTGCCAGCAGCTTGCCGGGTATCTCCTACGAGCAGTACTTC

V gene: TRBV10-3
D gene: TRBD2
clone size: -
J gene: TRBJ2-2
CDR3 protein: CAISASGGDTGELFF
CDR3 DNA: TGTGCCATCAGTGCGAGCGGGGGGGACACCGGGGAGCTGTTTTTT

V gene: TRBV18
D gene: -
clone size: -
J gene: TRBJ1-2
CDR3 protein: CASSGGFNYGYTF
CDR3 DNA: TGTGCCAGCTCGGGGGGATTTAACTATGGCTACACCTTC

V gene: TRBV30
D gene: -
clone size: few
J gene: TRBJ1-4
CDR3 protein: CAWRRGGGLFF
CDR3 DNA: TGTGCCTGGAGGAGGGGCGGGGGACTGTTTTTT

V gene: TRBV23-1
D gene: TRBD1
clone size: -
J gene: TRBJ1-1
CDR3 protein: CASSRQGITEAFF
CDR3 DNA: TGCGCCAGCAGTCGACAGGGGATCACTGAAGCTTTCTTT

V gene: TRBV5-1
D gene: TRBD1
clone size: -
J gene: TRBJ1-1
CDR3 protein: CASSLGRTGFNTEAFF
CDR3 DNA: TGCGCCAGCAGCTTGGGTCGGACAGGATTCAACACTGAAGCTTTCTTT

V gene: TRBV7-8
D gene: -
clone size: -
J gene: TRBJ1-3
CDR3 protein: CASSLGGSGNTIYF
CDR3 DNA: TGTGCCAGCAGTTTGGGGGGCTCTGGAAACACCATATATTTT

V gene: TRBV6-1
D gene: -
clone size: -
J gene: TRBJ1-5
CDR3 protein: CASSEAEGVQPQHF
CDR3 DNA: TGTGCCAGCAGTGAAGCTGAAGGGGTTCAGCCCCAGCATTTT

V gene: TRBV2
D gene: TRBD2
clone size: -
J gene: TRBJ2-1
CDR3 protein: CASLLAAYNEQFF
CDR3 DNA: TGTGCCAGCCTACTAGCGGCGTACAATGAGCAGTTCTTC

V gene: TRBV2
D gene: -
clone size: -
J gene: TRBJ2-7
CDR3 protein: CASITPRDTNYEQYF
CDR3 DNA: TGTGCCAGCATCACCCCACGGGACACCAACTACGAGCAGTACTTC

V gene: TRBV10-3
D gene: TRBD1
clone size: once
J gene: TRBJ1-4
CDR3 protein: CAISETTGGLANEKLFF
CDR3 DNA: TGTGCCATCAGTGAGACAACAGGGGGCCTGGCTAATGAAAAACTGTTTTTT

V gene: TRBV13
D gene: -
clone size: -
J gene: TRBJ1-6
CDR3 protein: CASSLGDSYSPLHF
CDR3 DNA: TGTGCCAGCAGCTTAGGGGACAGCTATTCACCCCTCCACTTT

V gene: TRBV7-3
D gene: TRBD2
clone size: -
J gene: TRBJ2-5
CDR3 protein: CASSIGLAGMETQYF
CDR3 DNA: TGTGCCAGCAGCATCGGACTAGCGGGCATGGAGACCCAGTACTTC

V gene: TRBV10-2
D gene: -
clone size: -
J gene: TRBJ1-2
CDR3 protein: CATQEPQGHGYTF
CDR3 DNA: TGCGCCACCCAAGAGCCCCAGGGCCATGGCTACACCTTC

V gene: TRBV9
D gene: -
clone size: many
J gene: TRBJ2-2
CDR3 protein: CASSVQATGELFF
CDR3 DNA: TGTGCCAGCAGCGTACAGGCCACCGGGGAGCTGTTTTTT

V gene: TRBV29-1
D gene: TRBD1
clone size: many
J gene: TRBJ1-2
CDR3 protein: CSVRTGLYYGYTF
CDR3 DNA: TGCAGCGTACGGACAGGGTTGTACTATGGCTACACCTTC

V gene: TRBV18
D gene: -
clone size: -
J gene: TRBJ2-1
CDR3 protein: CASSLYMEEQFF
CDR3 DNA: TGTGCCAGCTCACTCTACATGGAGGAGCAGTTCTTC

V gene: TRBV12-3/TRBV12-4
D gene: -
clone size: -
J gene: TRBJ2-7
CDR3 protein: CASSLSTVHEQYF
CDR3 DNA: TGTGCCAGCAGTTTGAGCACAGTCCACGAGCAGTACTTC

V gene: TRBV7-3
D gene: TRBD2
clone size: -
J gene: TRBJ2-1
CDR3 protein: CASSFGTRGYNEQFF
CDR3 DNA: TGTGCCAGCAGCTTTGGGACTAGGGGCTACAATGAGCAGTTCTTC

V gene: TRBV7-3
D gene: -
clone size: -
J gene: TRBJ2-3
CDR3 protein: CASSPYSTDTQYF
CDR3 DNA: TGTGCCAGCAGCCCGTATAGCACAGATACGCAGTATTTT

V gene: TRBV6-6
D gene: TRBD1
clone size: -
J gene: TRBJ1-6
CDR3 protein: CASSHRETGIDNSPLHF
CDR3 DNA: TGTGCCAGCAGTCACCGGGAGACAGGGATAGATAATTCACCCCTCCACTTT

V gene: TRBV19
D gene: -
clone size: few
J gene: TRBJ1-4
CDR3 protein: CASSIGGHATNEKLFF
CDR3 DNA: TGTGCCAGTAGTATAGGGGGGCACGCAACTAATGAAAAACTGTTTTTT

V gene: TRBV6-5
D gene: TRBD1
clone size: -
J gene: TRBJ2-7
CDR3 protein: CASRPRDRTTYEQYF
CDR3 DNA: TGTGCCAGCAGGCCCCGGGACAGAACTACCTACGAGCAGTACTTC

V gene: TRBV13
D gene: TRBD1
clone size: few
J gene: TRBJ1-5
CDR3 protein: CASSQGTGGNQPQHF
CDR3 DNA: TGTGCCAGCAGCCAAGGGACAGGGGGCAATCAGCCCCAGCATTTT

V gene: TRBV19
D gene: TRBD1
clone size: -
J gene: TRBJ2-3
CDR3 protein: CASSMRTGGSADTQYF
CDR3 DNA: TGTGCCAGTAGTATGCGGACAGGGGGCTCGGCAGATACGCAGTATTTT

V gene: TRBV15
D gene: TRBD1
clone size: -
J gene: TRBJ2-1
CDR3 protein: CATSRPTGNNEQFF
CDR3 DNA: TGTGCCACCAGCAGACCGACAGGGAACAATGAGCAGTTCTTC

V gene: TRBV7-9
D gene: -
clone size: few
J gene: TRBJ1-2
CDR3 protein: CASSSAAAGYTF
CDR3 DNA: TGTGCCAGCAGCTCGGCGGCAGCGGGCTACACCTTC

V gene: TRBV2
D gene: -
clone size: -
J gene: TRBJ2-5
CDR3 protein: CASRGPGGGETQYF
CDR3 DNA: TGTGCCAGCAGAGGCCCCGGGGGAGGAGAGACCCAGTACTTC

V gene: TRBV6-5
D gene: -
clone size: -
J gene: TRBJ1-1
CDR3 protein: CASSTGNEAFF
CDR3 DNA: TGTGCCAGCAGTACAGGGAATGAAGCTTTCTTT

V gene: TRBV5-6
D gene: TRBD1
clone size: -
J gene: TRBJ1-2
CDR3 protein: CASSLAGGDRLSNYGYTF
CDR3 DNA: TGTGCCAGCAGCTTGGCCGGGGGGGACAGATTATCTAACTATGGCTACACCTTC

V gene: TRBV2
D gene: TRBD1
clone size: -
J gene: TRBJ1-6
CDR3 protein: CASSRDSRFTPLHF
CDR3 DNA: TGTGCCAGCAGCCGGGACAGCCGGTTCACACCCCTCCACTTT

V gene: TRBV11-3
D gene: -
clone size: -
J gene: TRBJ2-1
CDR3 protein: CASSDIDNEQFF
CDR3 DNA: TGTGCCAGCAGCGACATTGACAATGAGCAGTTCTTC

V gene: TRBV7-2
D gene: TRBD2
clone size: -
J gene: TRBJ2-6
CDR3 protein: CASSPGLAYGANVLTF
CDR3 DNA: TGTGCCAGCAGCCCCGGACTAGCGTACGGGGCCAACGTCCTGACTTTC

V gene: TRBV29-1
D gene: TRBD2
clone size: -
J gene: TRBJ2-3
CDR3 protein: CSAGGGLMTSTDTQYF
CDR3 DNA: TGCAGCGCCGGGGGGGGACTAATGACTAGCACAGATACGCAGTATTTT

V gene: TRBV5-1
D gene: -
clone size: -
J gene: TRBJ2-2
CDR3 protein: CASSSAPAGAGELFF
CDR3 DNA: TGCGCCAGCAGCTCGGCGCCAGCCGGAGCCGGGGAGCTGTTTTTT

V gene: TRBV10-3
D gene: TRBD1
clone size: -
J gene: TRBJ1-2
CDR3 protein: CAISEGQGRGYTF
CDR3 DNA: TGTGCCATCAGTGAGGGACAGGGAAGGGGCTACACCTTC

V gene: TRBV20-1
D gene: -
clone size: -
J gene: TRBJ2-3
CDR3 protein: CSASPSPGVDTQYF
CDR3 DNA: TGCAGTGCTAGTCCCAGCCCCGGGGTAGATACGCAGTATTTT

V gene: TRBV6-5
D gene: -
clone size: -
J gene: TRBJ2-7
CDR3 protein: CASSPHTGSYEQYF
CDR3 DNA: TGTGCCAGCAGTCCTCACACAGGCTCCTACGAGCAGTACTTC

V gene: TRBV13
D gene: TRBD2
clone size: few
J gene: TRBJ2-1
CDR3 protein: CASSSGLEQIDEQFF
CDR3 DNA: TGTGCCAGCAGCTCGGGACTAGAGCAGATCGATGAGCAGTTCTTC

V gene: TRBV7-8
D gene: TRBD2
clone size: -
J gene: TRBJ2-3
CDR3 protein: CASSLTSAMGTDTQYF
CDR3 DNA: TGTGCCAGCAGCCTAACTAGCGCTATGGGCACAGATACGCAGTATTTT

V gene: TRBV15
D gene: TRBD1
clone size: few
J gene: TRBJ1-2
CDR3 protein: CATSSGTGHYGYTF
CDR3 DNA: TGTGCCACCAGCTCCGGGACAGGGCACTATGGCTACACCTTC

V gene: TRBV1
D gene: -
clone size: -
J gene: TRBJ1-1
CDR3 protein: CTSSPRQGRNTEAFF
CDR3 DNA: TGCACCAGCAGCCCCAGACAGGGACGGAACACTGAAGCTTTCTTT

V gene: TRBV6-5
D gene: TRBD1
clone size: -
J gene: TRBJ1-2
CDR3 protein: CASSRGGANYGYTF
CDR3 DNA: TGTGCCAGCAGCCGAGGGGGCGCCAACTATGGCTACACCTTC

V gene: TRBV11-2
D gene: TRBD2
clone size: -
J gene: TRBJ2-5
CDR3 protein: CASRPTSGQETQYF
CDR3 DNA: TGTGCCAGCAGACCTACTAGCGGTCAAGAGACCCAGTACTTC

V gene: TRBV30
D gene: TRBD1
clone size: -
J gene: TRBJ1-1
CDR3 protein: CAWAPGGRTEAFF
CDR3 DNA: TGTGCCTGGGCCCCAGGGGGCCGGACTGAAGCTTTCTTT

V gene: TRBV4-1
D gene: -
clone size: -
J gene: TRBJ1-2
CDR3 protein: CASRLDGGSAAYGYTF
CDR3 DNA: TGCGCCAGCAGGTTGGATGGGGGCTCTGCGGCCTATGGCTACACCTTC

V gene: TRBV18
D gene: TRBD1
clone size: -
J gene: TRBJ2-7
CDR3 protein: CASSPATGRSSYEQYF
CDR3 DNA: TGTGCCAGCTCACCAGCGACAGGGCGTAGCTCCTACGAGCAGTACTTC

V gene: TRBV5-1
D gene: TRBD1
clone size: -
J gene: TRBJ1-1
CDR3 protein: CASSPGTGGFMNTEAFF
CDR3 DNA: TGCGCCAGCAGCCCCGGGACAGGGGGGTTCATGAACACTGAAGCTTTCTTT

V gene: TRBV25-1
D gene: TRBD2
clone size: -
J gene: TRBJ2-1
CDR3 protein: CASSEPRGGLAPNEQFF
CDR3 DNA: TGTGCCAGCAGTGAGCCCCGCGGGGGGCTTGCTCCCAATGAGCAGTTCTTC

V gene: TRBV10-3
D gene: TRBD1
clone size: once
J gene: TRBJ2-2
CDR3 protein: CAIRTGVDTGELFF
CDR3 DNA: TGTGCCATCCGGACAGGGGTAGACACCGGGGAGCTGTTTTTT

V gene: TRBV5-1
D gene: TRBD1
clone size: -
J gene: TRBJ1-3
CDR3 protein: CASSLGDRGIGNTIYF
CDR3 DNA: TGCGCCAGCAGCTTGGGGGACAGGGGGATTGGAAACACCATATATTTT